Listed below are T cell receptor beta chains from one sample, sequenced in a study of blood T cell repertoires in COVID-19. Generated by immunoSEQ multiplex PCR, the TCRdb table keeps only in-frame clones and is missing some. The data contain approximately 200,000 clones, approximately 80% of them singletons. Sequenced: peripheral blood. These receptors originate from a woman aged 55-69 years who had recovered from COVID-19. The CDR3 runs from the conserved cysteine through the conserved F or W. The D gene is left open where the match is weak. A clone size is listed for some rows: how often the clone was seen (once, few, many), or a class if it is expanded.

>TRBV30|-|TRBJ1-6|-|12
CAWREQNSPLHF
TGTGCCTGGAGGGAACAGAATTCACCCCTCCACTTT
>TRBV9|-|TRBJ2-2|-|15
CASSADLGQTGELFF
TGTGCCAGCAGCGCGGACCTAGGACAAACCGGGGAGCTGTTTTTT
>TRBV11-2|-|TRBJ2-5|TRBD1|16
CASSYGTGSSEETQYF
TGTGCCAGCAGCTACGGGACAGGGAGTTCTGAAGAGACCCAGTACTTC
>TRBV11-1|-|TRBJ2-7|TRBD1|16
CASSPRTGFAAYEQYF
TGTGCCAGCAGCCCACGGACAGGGTTCGCGGCCTACGAGCAGTACTTC
>TRBV10-3|-|TRBJ1-3|-|15
CAIGGGTISGNTIYF
TGTGCCATCGGAGGAGGGACGATCTCTGGAAACACCATATATTTT
>TRBV30|-|TRBJ1-2|TRBD1|14
CAWSWTGGAYGYTF
TGTGCCTGGAGCTGGACAGGGGGCGCGTATGGCTACACCTTC
>TRBV5-1|few|TRBJ1-1|TRBD1|17
CASSLAVPLQGKTEAFF
TGCGCCAGCAGCTTGGCCGTGCCTTTACAGGGGAAGACTGAAGCTTTCTTT
>TRBV5-1|few|TRBJ1-1|-|17
CASSLDPVGGGHTEAFF
TGCGCCAGCAGCTTGGACCCAGTGGGAGGGGGGCACACTGAAGCTTTCTTT
>TRBV7-9|-|TRBJ2-7|-|12
CASSLDRDEQYF
TGTGCCAGCAGCTTAGATCGGGACGAGCAGTACTTC
>TRBV3-1/TRBV3-2|-|TRBJ1-2|-|14
CASSQATGLYGYTF
TGTGCCAGCAGCCAGGCCACAGGCCTCTATGGCTACACCTTC
>TRBV20-1|-|TRBJ2-7|TRBD2|16
CSASVWGLADSYEQYF
TGCAGTGCTAGTGTATGGGGACTAGCGGACTCCTACGAGCAGTACTTC
>TRBV18|-|TRBJ2-7|TRBD1|15
CASSLGTDRGYEQYF
TGTGCCAGCTCACTGGGTACCGACAGGGGCTACGAGCAGTACTTC
>TRBV7-3|-|TRBJ1-2|-|12
CASSSTGTPYTF
TGTGCCAGCAGCTCTACCGGGACTCCTTACACCTTC
>TRBV12-3/TRBV12-4|few|TRBJ2-3|TRBD2|13
CASMRGGTDTQYF
TGTGCCAGCATGCGGGGGGGCACAGATACGCAGTATTTT
>TRBV2|few|TRBJ1-1|TRBD1|16
CASRALRGLMNTEAFF
TGTGCCAGCAGGGCACTCAGGGGGCTAATGAACACTGAAGCTTTCTTT
>TRBV5-1|-|TRBJ2-3|TRBD2|17
CASNPRTSGDSTDTQYF
TGCGCCAGCAACCCTCGGACTAGCGGGGACAGCACAGATACGCAGTATTTT
>TRBV10-3|-|TRBJ1-1|TRBD1|13
CAITWDRNTEAFF
TGTGCCATCACTTGGGACAGGAACACTGAAGCTTTCTTT
>TRBV30|-|TRBJ1-1|-|14
CAWIWQGGGTEAFF
TGTGCCTGGATATGGCAGGGAGGAGGCACTGAAGCTTTCTTT
>TRBV24-1|-|TRBJ2-1|TRBD2|15
CATSDPGTSDNEQFF
TGTGCCACCAGTGATCCCGGGACTAGTGACAATGAGCAGTTCTTC
>TRBV2|-|TRBJ2-3|-|16
CASSEEMGLSTDTQYF
TGTGCCAGCAGTGAGGAAATGGGGCTCAGCACAGATACGCAGTATTTT
>TRBV3-1/TRBV3-2|-|TRBJ2-5|-|13
CASSQFQQETQYF
TGTGCCAGCAGCCAATTCCAGCAAGAGACCCAGTACTTC
>TRBV7-2|-|TRBJ2-2|TRBD1|15
CASSDRGRPTGELFF
TGTGCCAGCAGCGACAGGGGGCGTCCCACCGGGGAGCTGTTTTTT
>TRBV12-3/TRBV12-4|-|TRBJ1-2|-|11
CASSFGYGYTF
TGTGCCAGCAGTTTCGGCTATGGCTACACCTTC
>TRBV2|-|TRBJ2-5|TRBD2|14
CASSLTSGEETQYF
TGTGCCAGCAGTTTGACTAGCGGGGAAGAGACCCAGTACTTC
>TRBV7-9|-|TRBJ1-1|TRBD1|14
CASSLGQGVAEAFF
TGTGCCAGCAGCTTAGGACAGGGGGTAGCTGAAGCTTTCTTT
>TRBV10-2|-|TRBJ1-2|-|14
CASMSDTQNYGYTF
TGCGCCAGCATGTCCGACACTCAAAACTATGGCTACACCTTC
>TRBV4-1|-|TRBJ2-1|-|16
CASSLQVGEPFGEQFF
TGCGCCAGCAGCCTTCAAGTCGGGGAGCCCTTCGGGGAGCAGTTCTTC
>TRBV7-9|-|TRBJ1-2|TRBD1|17
CASTLGQGAESGYGYTF
TGTGCCAGCACCCTGGGACAGGGGGCAGAGTCTGGCTATGGCTACACCTTC
>TRBV3-1/TRBV3-2|-|TRBJ2-4|TRBD2|16
CASSQDSGGARYIQYF
TGTGCCAGCAGCCAAGATTCGGGGGGGGCAAGGTACATTCAGTACTTC
>TRBV27|-|TRBJ2-7|TRBD2|15
CASSPSTSGAYEQYF
TGTGCCAGCAGTCCCTCGACTAGCGGGGCTTACGAGCAGTACTTC
>TRBV5-4|-|TRBJ1-6|-|14
CASSLSGGNSPLHF
TGTGCCAGCAGCTTGTCTGGGGGCAATTCACCCCTCCACTTT
>TRBV9|-|TRBJ1-6|TRBD1|16
CASSAQTGRGDSPLHF
TGTGCCAGCAGCGCTCAGACAGGGCGCGGAGATTCACCCCTCCACTTT
>TRBV5-4|-|TRBJ1-2|-|17
CASSRVGRGQGTHGYTF
TGTGCCAGCAGCCGTGTGGGTCGTGGGCAGGGGACACATGGCTACACCTTC
>TRBV5-1|few|TRBJ1-2|TRBD1|15
CASSALTGSAYGYTF
TGCGCCAGCAGCGCCCTGACAGGGAGCGCCTATGGCTACACCTTC
>TRBV5-1|once|TRBJ2-1|-|14
CASSLSSANNEQFF
TGCGCCAGCAGCTTGAGTAGCGCAAACAATGAGCAGTTCTTC
>TRBV19|-|TRBJ1-3|-|14
CASSIIHSGNTIYF
TGTGCCAGTAGTATCATACACTCTGGAAACACCATATATTTT
>TRBV28|-|TRBJ2-7|TRBD1|16
CASSSTITGVIYEQYF
TGTGCCAGCAGTTCTACAATTACAGGGGTCATCTACGAGCAGTACTTC
>TRBV19|-|TRBJ2-1|-|14
CASSPLDSYNEQFF
TGTGCCAGTAGTCCACTTGACTCCTACAATGAGCAGTTCTTC
>TRBV12-3/TRBV12-4|-|TRBJ2-5|-|13
CASTTSRAGTQYF
TGTGCCAGCACCACCAGCAGAGCGGGGACCCAGTACTTC
>TRBV27|-|TRBJ2-7|TRBD1|14
CASSLLGQGYEQYF
TGTGCCAGCAGTTTACTGGGACAGGGGTACGAGCAGTACTTC
>TRBV5-1|-|TRBJ2-7|TRBD1|16
CASSVLPGQGIHEQYF
TGCGCCAGCAGCGTCCTACCGGGACAGGGAATCCACGAGCAGTACTTC
>TRBV2|once|TRBJ1-3|-|14
CASNSDLAGNTIYF
TGTGCCAGCAATAGCGACTTGGCAGGAAACACCATATATTTT
>TRBV5-1|-|TRBJ2-3|-|15
CASSVQVSGTDTQYF
TGCGCCAGCAGCGTCCAGGTTTCGGGCACAGATACGCAGTATTTT
>TRBV12-3/TRBV12-4|-|TRBJ1-1|TRBD1|13
CASYDRGHTEAFF
TGTGCCAGTTATGACAGGGGGCATACTGAAGCTTTCTTT
>TRBV19|-|TRBJ1-1|-|18
CASSIWGRPLGGNTEAFF
TGTGCCAGTAGTATTTGGGGCAGGCCCCTAGGGGGGAACACTGAAGCTTTCTTT
>TRBV9|-|TRBJ2-3|TRBD2|17
CASSPSGTSGGTDTQYF
TGTGCCAGCAGCCCAAGTGGGACTAGCGGTGGGACAGATACGCAGTATTTT
>TRBV7-2|-|TRBJ2-7|-|14
CASSLQTGVYEQYF
TGTGCCAGCAGCTTACAGACAGGCGTCTACGAGCAGTACTTC
>TRBV11-3|-|TRBJ1-1|-|13
CAKLQGTNTEAFF
TGTGCCAAACTCCAGGGCACGAACACTGAAGCTTTCTTT
>TRBV5-6|few|TRBJ2-7|-|15
CASSAGPGSSYEQYF
TGTGCCAGCAGTGCCGGTCCCGGGAGCTCCTACGAGCAGTACTTC
>TRBV18|once|TRBJ1-1|-|13
CASSPGVGPVAFF
TGTGCCAGCTCACCAGGCGTGGGGCCCGTAGCTTTCTTT